A selection of T cell receptor beta chains follows, all from one sample in a study of blood T cells in healthy people across ages. TCRdb passed the 5' RACE reads through MiXCR, listing each CDR3 protein once. The sample has 730,000 or so distinct CDR3 sequences, about 40% seen once. Source material: blood. The origin of the receptors is a woman aged 60-75 years in good health. The CDR3 runs from the conserved cysteine through the conserved F or W. The D gene is left open where the match is weak. Rows may omit the clone size; those that give it use once, few, many or a size class.

clone size	J gene	D gene	V gene	CDR3 length	CDR3 protein	CDR3 DNA
.	TRBJ2-7	.	TRBV10-3	14	CAISPSSGPYEQYF	TGTGCCATCAGCCCCTCGTCGGGTCCCTACGAGCAGTACTTC
.	TRBJ2-3	.	TRBV9	14	CASSVVSRTDTQYF	TGTGCCAGCAGCGTAGTGAGTAGGACAGATACGCAGTATTTT
few	TRBJ2-6	TRBD2	TRBV5-1	16	CASTPGGKAGANVLTF	TGCGCCAGCACCCCGGGAGGGAAGGCTGGGGCCAACGTCCTGACTTTC
.	TRBJ2-1	TRBD2	TRBV3-1	17	CASSQDGLAGPYNEQFF	TGTGCCAGCAGCCAAGATGGACTAGCGGGGCCCTACAATGAGCAGTTCTTC
few	TRBJ2-7	.	TRBV6-2/TRBV6-3	18	CASSYSRVAARSSYEQYF	TGTGCCAGCAGTTACTCGCGGGTAGCGGCGAGAAGCTCCTACGAGCAGTACTTC
.	TRBJ2-5	.	TRBV4-3	14	CASSQEWEHETQYF	TGCGCCAGCAGCCAAGAGTGGGAGCACGAGACCCAGTACTTC
many	TRBJ1-2	.	TRBV28	12	CAVSVSNYGYTF	TGTGCCGTCAGTGTCTCTAACTATGGCTACACCTTC
.	TRBJ2-5	.	TRBV20-1	15	CSVRAMRDALETQYF	TGCAGTGTCAGGGCCATGCGAGATGCTCTAGAGACCCAGTACTTC
.	TRBJ2-7	.	TRBV6-5	17	CASIMRTDSQTTYEQYF	TGTGCCAGCATTATGAGAACAGATTCACAAACTACCTACGAGCAGTACTTC
.	TRBJ2-3	TRBD2	TRBV14	18	CASSRRKWGLASTDTQYF	TGTGCCAGCAGCCGCAGAAAGTGGGGACTAGCTTCCACAGATACGCAGTATTTT
.	TRBJ2-1	.	TRBV4-1	18	CASSQGEDSLFSYNEQFF	TGCGCCAGCAGCCAAGGTGAGGACTCCCTATTTTCCTACAATGAGCAGTTCTTC
few	TRBJ2-3	TRBD2	TRBV20-1	14	CSARDAWRENTQYF	TGCAGTGCTAGAGACGCTTGGCGGGAGAATACGCAGTATTTT
few	TRBJ2-1	TRBD1	TRBV6-1	16	CASRPDGTGGQGEQFF	TGTGCCAGCAGGCCTGACGGGACAGGGGGACAGGGGGAGCAGTTCTTC
.	TRBJ1-1	.	TRBV21-1	14	CASSCRTSDSEAFF	TGTGCCAGCAGCTGTAGGACCTCGGACTCAGAAGCTTTCTTT
many	TRBJ2-3	.	TRBV27	14	CASSLFGGTDTQYF	TGTGCCAGCAGTTTATTTGGGGGGACAGATACGCAGTATTTT
.	TRBJ2-1	.	TRBV7-2	16	CASCLVADPSYNEQFF	TGTGCCAGCTGCTTGGTGGCGGACCCCTCCTACAATGAGCAGTTCTTC
.	TRBJ2-3	TRBD2	TRBV30	17	CAWSPSRTSGGTDTQYF	TGTGCCTGGAGTCCTAGCCGAACGAGCGGGGGAACAGATACGCAGTATTTT
.	TRBJ2-7	TRBD2	TRBV2	14	CASRRLADLYEQYF	TGTGCCAGCAGGAGACTAGCGGACCTTTACGAGCAGTACTTC
.	TRBJ2-1	.	TRBV10-3	13	CAISEVGLDEQFF	TGTGCCATCAGTGAAGTAGGGCTGGATGAGCAGTTCTTC
.	TRBJ1-5	.	TRBV7-8	17	CASSLGRRVNSNQPQHF	TGTGCCAGCAGCTTGGGCAGGAGGGTTAATAGCAATCAGCCCCAGCATTTT
.	TRBJ2-1	TRBD2	TRBV7-2	16	CASIGGAGGWYNEQFF	TGTGCCAGCATCGGTGGTGCGGGAGGGTGGTACAATGAGCAGTTCTTC
few	TRBJ2-3	.	TRBV4-2	14	CASSNRPSTDTQYF	TGTGCCAGCAGCAACCGCCCTAGCACAGATACGCAGTATTTT
.	TRBJ2-1	TRBD1	TRBV9	17	CASSAHEQGVKGETQFF	TGTGCCAGCAGCGCCCATGAACAGGGGGTAAAGGGAGAGACCCAGTTCTTC
.	TRBJ2-1	.	TRBV20-1	15	CSARDAGQHQETQFF	TGCAGTGCTAGAGATGCCGGACAGCACCAAGAGACCCAGTTCTTC
.	TRBJ2-1	TRBD1	TRBV7-2	15	CASSLGDRGWGEQFF	TGTGCCAGCAGCTTAGGGGACAGGGGGTGGGGTGAGCAGTTCTTC
.	TRBJ2-2	.	TRBV11-2	14	CASSRDGYTGELFF	TGTGCCAGCAGCCGGGACGGCTACACCGGGGAGCTGTTTTTT
.	TRBJ1-2	.	TRBV7-2	15	CASSLKDERGYGYTF	TGTGCCAGCAGCTTAAAAGACGAGCGCGGCTATGGCTACACCTTC
.	TRBJ2-6	TRBD1	TRBV27	17	CASSQQGAGSGANVLTF	TGTGCCAGCAGTCAACAGGGGGCTGGCTCTGGGGCCAACGTCCTGACTTTC
.	TRBJ1-2	.	TRBV20-1	16	CSARRRLGGLGYGYTF	TGCAGTGCTAGAAGGAGGCTGGGCGGGTTGGGGTATGGCTACACCTTC
.	TRBJ2-3	.	TRBV15	16	CATSSLKGSPTDTQYF	TGTGCCACCTCTTCTTTAAAGGGGAGTCCCACAGATACGCAGTATTTT
.	TRBJ2-1	TRBD1	TRBV7-2	15	CASSADRGLYSEQFF	TGTGCCAGCAGCGCCGACAGGGGGCTCTACAGTGAGCAGTTCTTC
.	TRBJ1-4	.	TRBV20-1	13	CSAFRNSNEKLFF	TGCAGTGCTTTCCGCAATTCTAATGAAAAACTGTTTTTT
.	TRBJ2-3	.	TRBV6-2/TRBV6-3	11	CASTQTYTQYF	TGTGCCAGCACCCAAACATATACGCAGTATTTT
.	TRBJ2-4	.	TRBV7-9	16	CASSFRVSPGVDIQYF	TGTGCCAGCAGCTTTAGGGTATCTCCGGGGGTAGACATTCAGTACTTC
once	TRBJ2-1	.	TRBV2	13	CASSGTFAYEQFF	TGTGCCAGCAGCGGGACGTTCGCCTACGAGCAGTTCTTC
.	TRBJ2-3	.	TRBV7-2	16	CASSYQLVYSTDTQYF	TGTGCCAGCAGCTATCAACTTGTTTATAGCACAGATACGCAGTATTTT
.	TRBJ2-3	.	TRBV29-1	14	CSVPHGTLTDTQYF	TGCAGCGTTCCCCATGGGACATTAACAGATACGCAGTATTTT
few	TRBJ2-7	TRBD1	TRBV4-1	15	CASSQIPGQGNEQYF	TGCGCCAGCAGCCAAATTCCGGGACAGGGGAACGAGCAGTACTTC
.	TRBJ1-3	.	TRBV29-1	12	CSFAGLGNTIYF	TGCAGCTTCGCGGGACTAGGAAACACCATATATTTT
.	TRBJ2-7	.	TRBV20-1	12	CSARKGDYEQYF	TGCAGTGCTAGAAAGGGAGACTACGAGCAGTACTTC
.	TRBJ2-5	TRBD2	TRBV7-2	15	CASSNSGDPAGEQYF	TGTGCCAGCAGCAATAGCGGGGACCCAGCGGGTGAGCAGTACTTC